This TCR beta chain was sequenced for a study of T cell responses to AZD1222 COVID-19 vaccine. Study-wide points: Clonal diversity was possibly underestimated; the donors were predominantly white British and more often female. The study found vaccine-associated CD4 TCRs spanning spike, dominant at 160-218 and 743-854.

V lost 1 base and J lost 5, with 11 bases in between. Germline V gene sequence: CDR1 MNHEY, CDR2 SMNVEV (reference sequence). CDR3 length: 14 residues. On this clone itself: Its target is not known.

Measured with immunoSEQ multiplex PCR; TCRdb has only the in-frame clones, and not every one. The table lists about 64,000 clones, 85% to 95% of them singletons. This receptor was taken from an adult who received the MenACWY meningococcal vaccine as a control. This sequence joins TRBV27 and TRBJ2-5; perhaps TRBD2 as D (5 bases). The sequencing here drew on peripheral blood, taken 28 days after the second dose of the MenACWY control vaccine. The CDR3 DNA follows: TGTGCCAGCAGTTTATACCCCGGCGGGGAGACCCAGTACTTC. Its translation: CASSLYPGGETQYF.